Listed below are T cell receptor beta chains from one sample, sequenced in a study of OX40 agonist ivuxolimab in advanced cancers. Here immunoSEQ multiplex PCR was the method, and the copy in TCRdb shows in-frame clones only, minus some. Of some 71,000 clones in the sample, approximately 91% are singletons; the top ten hold approximately 15%. The sample consisted of CD4+ or CD8+ T cells sorted from blood, taken in a trial of the OX40 agonist ivuxolimab. The receptors shown here come from an adult with an advanced solid tumor such as melanoma, head and neck, liver or kidney cancer. CDR3s include the opening cysteine and the closing phenylalanine or tryptophan. A D gene is named only where the DNA matches it firmly. Part of the rows lack a size; the others show once, few, many or a class for expanded clones.

J gene	V gene	D gene	clone size	CDR3 DNA	CDR3 protein
TRBJ1-2	TRBV7-8	NA	NA	TGTGCCAGCAGCTTAGTGGGGGATAACCACAATAACTATGGCTACACCTTC	CASSLVGDNHNNYGYTF
TRBJ2-7	TRBV11-1	NA	NA	TGTGCCAGCAGCTTAGTATACCAAGGGGATGACTCCTACGAGCAGTACTTC	CASSLVYQGDDSYEQYF
TRBJ2-7	TRBV7-2	TRBD2	few	TGTGCCAGCAGTCAAGGGACTAGATCCGGCTACGAGCAGTACTTC	CASSQGTRSGYEQYF
TRBJ2-1	TRBV6-6	TRBD1	NA	TGTGCCAGCAGGAAAACAGGGGGCCGGGACTTCAATGAGCAGTTCTTC	CASRKTGGRDFNEQFF
TRBJ2-7	TRBV28	TRBD1	NA	TGTGCCAGCAGTCCAGGGACAGGGGAATACGAGCAGTACTTC	CASSPGTGEYEQYF
TRBJ2-5	TRBV13	TRBD1	NA	TGTGCCAGCAGCCTCAGGGGGCAAGAGACCCAGTACTTC	CASSLRGQETQYF
TRBJ2-7	TRBV11-3	NA	NA	TGTGCCAGCAGCTTAGTTCACCTCGGACCCTACGAGCAGTACTTC	CASSLVHLGPYEQYF
TRBJ2-7	TRBV27	NA	NA	TGTGCCAGCAGTTTAGGGCACTCCTACGAGCAGTACTTC	CASSLGHSYEQYF
TRBJ2-2	TRBV4-2	NA	NA	TGTGCCAGCAGGCAACAGGCTGAGGGGACCGGGGAGCTGTTTTTT	CASRQQAEGTGELFF
TRBJ1-3	TRBV11-2	NA	few	TGTGCCAGCAGCTTATATCTGCCTGGAAACACCATATATTTT	CASSLYLPGNTIYF
TRBJ2-2	TRBV5-6	NA	NA	TGTGCCAGCAGCCCCCACGCCGGGGAGCTGTTTTTT	CASSPHAGELFF
TRBJ2-5	TRBV19	TRBD2	NA	TGTGCCAGCGGACTAGCGGGGGCCCAAGAGACCCAGTACTTC	CASGLAGAQETQYF
TRBJ2-3	TRBV2	NA	few	TGTGCCAGCAGTGATGGCACAGATACGCAGTATTTT	CASSDGTDTQYF
TRBJ2-3	TRBV28	TRBD1	NA	TGTGCCAGCAGGAGGACAGGGGGGGGAGGCACAGATACGCAGTATTTT	CASRRTGGGGTDTQYF
TRBJ2-1	TRBV7-9	NA	NA	TGTGCCAGCAGCCCGCTGGCCGGTAGCACCTACAATGAGCAGTTCTTC	CASSPLAGSTYNEQFF
TRBJ1-5	TRBV13	NA	NA	TGTGCCAGCAGCTTAGCCGGGTCCAATCAGCCCCAGCATTTT	CASSLAGSNQPQHF
TRBJ2-3	TRBV7-9	TRBD2	NA	TGTGCCAGCAGCGCGAGACTAGCGGGGGATTCGGCAGATACGCAGTATTTT	CASSARLAGDSADTQYF
TRBJ2-5	TRBV7-8	TRBD2	NA	TGTGCCAGCAGCTTAGCTCAAATGCGGGGGGCCCAGTACTTC	CASSLAQMRGAQYF
TRBJ2-3	TRBV28	TRBD1	NA	TGTGCCAGCAGTTTATTACAGGGGGACACAGATACGCAGTATTTT	CASSLLQGDTDTQYF
TRBJ2-3	TRBV7-3	TRBD1	NA	TGTGCCAGCAGCCAGGGGGTGGCGACGGCCACAGATACGCAGTATTTT	CASSQGVATATDTQYF
TRBJ1-2	TRBV28	NA	NA	TGTGCCAGCAGTACCTACAGGGCCCCCCAGTATGGCTACACCTTC	CASSTYRAPQYGYTF
TRBJ2-3	TRBV7-3	NA	NA	TGTGCCAGCAGCTTCCTTGGAGATACGCAGTATTTT	CASSFLGDTQYF
TRBJ2-1	TRBV13	NA	NA	TGTGCCAGCAGCCCCCCGACCCACAATGAGCAGTTCTTC	CASSPPTHNEQFF
TRBJ1-5	TRBV19	NA	once	TGTGCCAGTACCACAAATAGGGGGGCTAATGATCAGCCCCAGCATTTT	CASTTNRGANDQPQHF
TRBJ1-2	TRBV6-5	TRBD1	once	TGTGCCAGCAGGCAGGGGGATTGGTATGGCTACACCTTC	CASRQGDWYGYTF
TRBJ2-5	TRBV19	NA	NA	TGTGCCAGTAGTATAGAAGGTAGAGAAGAGACCCAGTACTTC	CASSIEGREETQYF
TRBJ1-2	TRBV4-3	NA	NA	TGCGCCAGCAGCCAAGTTAGGTTAGGGCGACAGACCTATGGCTACACCTTC	CASSQVRLGRQTYGYTF
TRBJ2-7	TRBV27	TRBD1	NA	TGTGCCAGCAAGGGGACAGACGCTCTCGAGCAGTACTTC	CASKGTDALEQYF
TRBJ2-7	TRBV4-1	TRBD2	NA	TGCGCCAGCAGCCAAGAACTAGCGTGGTACGAGCAGTACTTC	CASSQELAWYEQYF
TRBJ2-3	TRBV6-5	NA	NA	TGTGCCAGCAGTTACAATTGGGGACGAGACACAGATACGCAGTATTTT	CASSYNWGRDTDTQYF
TRBJ2-7	TRBV28	TRBD1	few	TGTGCCAGCAGTTTTCAGACAGGGACGGCCTACGAGCAGTACTTC	CASSFQTGTAYEQYF
TRBJ2-7	TRBV11-2	NA	NA	TGTGCCAGCAGCTGGCCAGAATCAGCCGATTACGAGCAGTACTTC	CASSWPESADYEQYF
TRBJ2-2	TRBV5-6	TRBD2	NA	TGTGCCAGCAGCTACACCCGACTAGCGGGAGGGGGGGACACCGGGGAGCTGTTTTTT	CASSYTRLAGGGDTGELFF
TRBJ2-7	TRBV6-5	NA	NA	TGTGCCAGCAGTTACTCTGGGACACCAACATTCTACGAGCAGTACTTC	CASSYSGTPTFYEQYF
TRBJ2-3	TRBV7-2	NA	NA	TGTGCCAGCAGCTTCTGGTTAGCGGGACAGAGCACAGATACGCAGTATTTT	CASSFWLAGQSTDTQYF
TRBJ2-1	TRBV18	NA	NA	TGTGCCAGCTCACTTGGCGGGAATGAGCAGTTCTTC	CASSLGGNEQFF
TRBJ2-5	TRBV19	NA	NA	TGTGCCAGTAGTCAATGGGCTGGCCAAGAGACCCAGTACTTC	CASSQWAGQETQYF
TRBJ2-3	TRBV7-3	NA	NA	TGTGCCAGCAGCTTATCGGGACTGGGCGGGGATACGCAGTATTTT	CASSLSGLGGDTQYF
TRBJ2-3	TRBV29-1	NA	NA	TGCAGCGTTGAAACCGATACGCAGTATTTT	CSVETDTQYF
TRBJ2-1	TRBV6-1	TRBD2	NA	TGTGCCAGCAGTGAAACCTCACTAGCGGGAGGAATAAATGAGCAGTTCTTC	CASSETSLAGGINEQFF
TRBJ2-1	TRBV6-5	TRBD2	NA	TGTGCCAGCAGTTACTCTGCGGGAGGGGAGCAGTTCTTC	CASSYSAGGEQFF
TRBJ2-5	TRBV27	NA	NA	TGTGCCAGCAGTTTATCCCCGACAGGTCCGTACCAAGAGACCCAGTACTTC	CASSLSPTGPYQETQYF
TRBJ1-5	TRBV10-3	TRBD1	NA	TGTGCCATCAGTGAGTCTCTGCGACAGGGGGGCAATCAGCCCCAGCATTTT	CAISESLRQGGNQPQHF
TRBJ2-7	TRBV28	TRBD2	once	TGTGCCAGCAGTTTACCGAGAGCGGGAGGGCTTGAGCAGTACTTC	CASSLPRAGGLEQYF
TRBJ2-2	TRBV19	TRBD1	NA	TGTGCCAGTAGTATAGGGACAGGGGGCGTGGGGGAGCTGTTTTTT	CASSIGTGGVGELFF
TRBJ2-3	TRBV7-9	TRBD2	NA	TGTGCCAGCAGCTCGCGGGAGGGGACAGATACGCAGTATTTT	CASSSREGTDTQYF
TRBJ2-1	TRBV27	NA	NA	TGTGCCAGCAGTTCGCAGGGCCTTCTAGGGTACAATGAGCAGTTCTTC	CASSSQGLLGYNEQFF
TRBJ2-2	TRBV5-4	NA	NA	TGTGCCAGCAGCGTGGACAGCCGGGGACGCGGGGAGCTGTTTTTT	CASSVDSRGRGELFF
TRBJ1-1	TRBV28	NA	once	TGTGCCAGCAGTTTAACGGGCAGGGAAACTGAAGCTTTCTTT	CASSLTGRETEAFF
TRBJ1-5	TRBV5-4	NA	NA	TGTGCCAGCAGCATCGACAGAGGCAATCAGCCCCAGCATTTT	CASSIDRGNQPQHF
TRBJ2-3	TRBV9	NA	once	TGTGCCAGCAGCGTAGAGCGGCACCCCCAGGGTACGCAGTATTTT	CASSVERHPQGTQYF
TRBJ2-3	TRBV13	NA	NA	TGTGCCAGCAGCTTAGGCCTGACCGCTAGCACAGATACGCAGTATTTT	CASSLGLTASTDTQYF
TRBJ2-1	TRBV27	NA	NA	TGTGCCAGCAGCCTGAGTGGAAATGAGCAGTTCTTC	CASSLSGNEQFF
TRBJ2-7	TRBV9	TRBD1	NA	TGTGCCAGCAGCGAAGGACAGGGAACCTACGAGCAGTACTTC	CASSEGQGTYEQYF
TRBJ1-2	TRBV28	NA	NA	TGTGCCAGCAGTCCGGGGACCGAACGGATCTATGGCTACACCTTC	CASSPGTERIYGYTF
TRBJ1-2	TRBV11-3	NA	once	TGTGCCAGCAGCCAGATACACAATCTCGGAAAGACCTATGGCTACACCTTC	CASSQIHNLGKTYGYTF
TRBJ2-5	TRBV6-5	NA	NA	TGTGCCAGCAGTCAGCCGGGACACCAAGAGACCCAGTACTTC	CASSQPGHQETQYF
TRBJ2-1	TRBV27	TRBD2	NA	TGTGCCAGCAGTTTATTCGGCGGGAGTGCCTACAATGAGCAGTTCTTC	CASSLFGGSAYNEQFF
TRBJ1-1	TRBV10-2	NA	NA	TGCGCCAGCACCGAGGAGGGTGAAGCTTTCTTT	CASTEEGEAFF
TRBJ2-5	TRBV5-6	NA	NA	TGTGCCAGCAACGCCGGCACAGGCCTTCAGGAGACCCAGTACTTC	CASNAGTGLQETQYF